The TCR beta chain described here comes from a study of blood T cell repertoires in COVID-19 (dated by TCRdb to 2018 to 2021). Describing the broader study: The collaborator samples originated in the United States, Italy and Spain and spanned the acute and convalescent phases of COVID-19. HLA class I and class II types, where available, came from metadata supplied by the sample provider rather than from assay-based typing. Samples were obtained from the ongoing ImmuneRACE study (first 160 participants) and from over a thousand subjects provided by 6 global collaborators. Deeply sampled blood TCRbeta repertoires from subjects exposed to, actively infected with, or recovered from COVID-19 were included in the dataset. The repertoires were released in a freely available public database meant as a resource for research on the immune response to SARS-CoV-2. The material from the prospective study consisted of cDNA or gDNA derived from T cells, B-cell-depleted T cells, or PBMCs. A de-identified subject ID, COVID-19 status, age in years and sex were almost always included in the sample metadata. Results the study describes overall, beyond this receptor: The amount of clinical and demographic metadata varied by source and participant and was provided uncurated.

The immunoSEQ Assay, a bias-controlled multiplex PCR, was used to amplify TCRbeta CDR3 regions from genomic DNA. In the paper's pipeline: The number of nucleated cells in each sample was estimated from the amplification of reference gene primers within the assay. Sequence reads were collapsed and filtered to measure the absolute abundance of every unique TCRbeta CDR3 rearrangement. For each sample, productive Simpson clonality was calculated by taking the square root of Simpson's diversity index across productive rearrangements. TCRdb carries this immuneACCESS record with in-frame sequences only. Its versions omit some clonotypes, under half of them owing to an unresolved V gene in the studies checked, with the rest unexplained. V and J calls and clone size come straight from that table; D and trimming were deduced from the DNA. The sample profile shows just under 250,000 clones; approximately 86% of them were found once. Together, the top ten hold around 2.9% of the sample.

About this clone itself: No antigen is known for it. No much larger clone is present one base from it, and per-base qualities are unavailable.

Samples from volunteer blood donors who had recovered from COVID-19 were contributed by a second Seattle source. Whole blood was collected in K2EDTA tubes by collaborating institutions according to the institutions' own protocols. For TCRbeta analysis, collaborator samples were shipped as frozen whole blood, as isolated PBMCs, or as DNA extracted from either sample type. The junction shows trimming of 2 bases on V and 0 bases on J, plus 12 bases between the germline ends. The CDR3 starts with the cysteine, ends with the phenylalanine, and has 16 residues. Only the CDR3 DNA is retained, 48 bases long and in frame from the first base. CDR1 and CDR2, looked up from the germline V gene, are SGHRS and YFSETQ.

The sample was peripheral blood. The rearranged chain carries TRBV5-1 and TRBJ1-3; the D gene is possibly TRBD1, with 6 bases matching. The origin of this receptor is a woman aged 30 to 39 who had recovered from COVID-19. Here is the DNA: TGCGCCAGCAGCTTAGCAGGGGCGTTCTCTGGAAACACCATATATTTT. The encoded protein is CASSLAGAFSGNTIYF.